These T cell receptor beta chains were read from a single sample in a study of blood T cell repertoires in COVID-19. TCRdb's table, derived via immunoSEQ multiplex PCR, lists solely in-frame clones and lacks some. Of about 60,000 clones listed, around 75% were seen once; the top ten hold about 25%. The sample taken for sequencing was peripheral blood. The receptor source for this set is a human donor in a cohort sampled during active COVID-19. The CDR3 runs from the conserved cysteine through the conserved F or W. D genes are given only for firm matches. The size of a clone is reported for some rows only, either as once, few or many, or as a class for expanded clones.

size	V	J	length	D	CDR3	DNA
NA	TRBV18	TRBJ2-1	16	TRBD2	CASSPSGRGASGEQFF	TGTGCCAGCTCGCCCTCGGGGCGGGGGGCCTCGGGTGAGCAGTTCTTC
few	TRBV4-2	TRBJ1-3	17	NA	CASSPTLSYTPGNTIYF	TGTGCCAGCAGCCCAACACTTAGCTACACACCTGGAAACACCATATATTTT
NA	TRBV5-1	TRBJ2-1	14	NA	CASSLVQTGDEQFF	TGCGCCAGCAGCTTGGTGCAAACAGGCGATGAGCAGTTCTTC
NA	TRBV2	TRBJ1-6	13	NA	CASSYDSYSPLHF	TGTGCCAGCAGTTACGACAGTTATTCACCCCTCCACTTT
once	TRBV14	TRBJ2-2	16	TRBD2	CASSATSGRATGELFF	TGTGCCAGCAGCGCGACTAGCGGGAGGGCCACCGGGGAGCTGTTTTTT
NA	TRBV4-1	TRBJ2-4	17	NA	CASSQGRIGVAKNIQYF	TGCGCCAGCAGCCAAGGGAGGATAGGAGTAGCCAAAAACATTCAGTACTTC
NA	TRBV15	TRBJ1-1	16	TRBD1	CATSRDQTGLNTEAFF	TGTGCCACCAGCAGAGATCAGACAGGGCTGAACACTGAAGCTTTCTTT
NA	TRBV4-3	TRBJ1-1	15	TRBD1	CASSRGQGLNTEAFF	TGCGCCAGCAGCCGGGGACAGGGTCTGAACACTGAAGCTTTCTTT
NA	TRBV7-9	TRBJ2-3	14	TRBD2	CASRVGGNTDTQYF	TGTGCCAGCAGGGTGGGGGGGAACACAGATACGCAGTATTTT
few	TRBV28	TRBJ2-7	13	NA	CASSVAPSYEQYF	TGTGCCAGCAGTGTAGCACCCTCCTACGAGCAGTACTTC
NA	TRBV10-3	TRBJ2-7	15	TRBD1	CAISEFGTGDNEQYF	TGTGCCATCAGTGAATTTGGGACAGGGGATAACGAGCAGTACTTC